The rows below give T cell receptor beta chains drawn from one sample of a study of control samples from healthy donors and cancer patients. Assay: immunoSEQ multiplex PCR; the TCRdb copy retains only in-frame clones and omits some. Of about 160,000 clones in the sample, roughly 94% were seen once. Sequencing was carried out using PBMCs. The receptors were gathered from a man aged 55 to 70 with colorectal cancer. Each CDR3 is given without its conserved first and last residue. D genes are given only for firm matches. Clone size is not always given. Where it is, it says once, few, many or a class for expanded clones.

d_gene	v_gene	abundance	CDR3aa
-	TRBV4-1	-	ASSPGRLNPDTQY
-	TRBV24-1	-	ATSDLSSLDNEQF
-	TRBV20-1	-	SASTGSSDGGYT
TRBD1	TRBV19	-	ASSVGQDNSPLH
-	TRBV28	-	ASSLGQGPYNYGYT
-	TRBV20-1	-	SASPQETQY
TRBD1	TRBV24-1	-	ATSTGGQETQY
-	TRBV2	-	ASSKTGFEKLF
-	TRBV19	once	ASGQGWRNEQY
-	TRBV30	-	AWSFLAGETQY
-	TRBV7-2	-	ASSLGGGGHRRNTEAF
-	TRBV5-4	-	ASSLDIVYEQY
TRBD2	TRBV10-1	-	ASSESLAGGPSTDTQY
TRBD1	TRBV5-1	-	ASTSVDRLVQPQH
-	TRBV6-5	-	ASSYSRRSHYEQY
-	TRBV28	-	ASTVEGGRSSGYT
TRBD2	TRBV4-1	-	ASRPRLAEYTDTQY
TRBD1	TRBV10-3	-	AISESQDRVNQPQH
-	TRBV11-2	-	ASSPSTDTQY
TRBD2	TRBV10-2	-	ASSESGGIYEQY
-	TRBV3-1/TRBV3-2	-	ASSPGLTNEKLF
TRBD1	TRBV4-1	-	ASSLAFPGTGGEYEQY
TRBD1	TRBV19	-	ASSTGTGGNQPQH
TRBD1	TRBV19	once	ASREPQGLREKLF
-	TRBV2	-	AGGEGLATEAF
TRBD2	TRBV11-2	-	ASSVATSTTTDTQY